This TCR beta chain was captured by sequencing in a study of cytomegalovirus exposure and HLA in healthy donors. Separation from the roughly 700-subject first cohort characterized the roughly 130-subject validation cohort, to which the donors belonged. Profiling relied on immunoSEQ multiplex PCR, and the TCRdb table lists in-frame clones only, not all of them. The sample has fewer than 250,000 clones, 86% seen once. The CDR3 extends over 14 amino acids. The germline V gene encodes CDR1 SGDLS and CDR2 YYNGEE. V shed 4 bases and J 2 bases; nucleotides not matched to a gene: 4. The rearrangement uses TRBV9 and TRBJ2-3; 7 bases fit TRBD1. Sequencing was done on a sample of PBMCs. This TCR was recovered from a woman in her late teens or twenties in good health and CMV-seronegative. The CDR3 DNA is TGTGCCAGCAGCCCGGGACAGAACACAGATACGCAGTATTTT. This translates into CASSPGQNTDTQYF.